The rows below give T cell receptor beta chains drawn from one sample of a study of T cell changes during pregnancy in multiple sclerosis. Profiling relied on immunoSEQ multiplex PCR, and the TCRdb table lists in-frame clones only, not all of them. The table records 95,000 to 100,000 clones, 80% to 95% of them present only once. The input for sequencing was peripheral blood, taken in the second trimester of pregnancy. Every receptor here comes from a female donor with multiple sclerosis, enrolled in a pregnancy study. Both conserved end residues are part of each CDR3. D genes are given only for firm matches. Clone size is not always given. Where it is, it says once, few, many or a class for expanded clones.

v_call: TRBV30; clone_size: -; d_call: TRBD1; cdr3_length: 13; j_call: TRBJ1-2; cdr3_nt: TGTGCCTGGAGTACCGACAGGGGCGATGGCTACACCTTC; cdr3_aa: CAWSTDRGDGYTF
v_call: TRBV9; clone_size: -; d_call: -; cdr3_length: 17; j_call: TRBJ2-1; cdr3_nt: TGTGCCAGCAGCGTAGACCTGGTAAGGGGGATACACAATGAGCAGTTCTTC; cdr3_aa: CASSVDLVRGIHNEQFF
v_call: TRBV28; clone_size: once; d_call: TRBD1; cdr3_length: 15; j_call: TRBJ1-5; cdr3_nt: TGTGCCAGCAGTTACCGGGACAGGGCATATCAGCCCCAGCATTTT; cdr3_aa: CASSYRDRAYQPQHF
v_call: TRBV2; clone_size: -; d_call: -; cdr3_length: 14; j_call: TRBJ2-1; cdr3_nt: TGTGCCAGCACTCGTCTAGCGCCCCAGGGCGAGCAGTTCTTC; cdr3_aa: CASTRLAPQGEQFF
v_call: TRBV13; clone_size: -; d_call: TRBD1; cdr3_length: 13; j_call: TRBJ1-1; cdr3_nt: TGTGCCAGCAGCTTAGACAGGGGGACTGAAGCTTTCTTT; cdr3_aa: CASSLDRGTEAFF
v_call: TRBV6-5; clone_size: -; d_call: -; cdr3_length: 13; j_call: TRBJ2-7; cdr3_nt: TGTGCCAGCAGCCAAGGGGATACCTACGAGCAGTACTTC; cdr3_aa: CASSQGDTYEQYF
v_call: TRBV21-1; clone_size: once; d_call: -; cdr3_length: 23; j_call: TRBJ1-3; cdr3_nt: TGTGCCAGCAGCAAAAGGGATCGGTCGGGGACAGACCGCCTGGCCACGTCTGGAAACACCATATATTTT; cdr3_aa: CASSKRDRSGTDRLATSGNTIYF
v_call: TRBV6-6; clone_size: -; d_call: -; cdr3_length: 15; j_call: TRBJ2-3; cdr3_nt: TGTGCCACCTCCTGGTTGGGGGAGGTGGGAGATACGCAGTATTTT; cdr3_aa: CATSWLGEVGDTQYF
v_call: TRBV27; clone_size: few; d_call: TRBD1; cdr3_length: 14; j_call: TRBJ2-5; cdr3_nt: TGTGCCAGCAGAAGACAGGGGGCCCTCGAGACCCAGTACTTC; cdr3_aa: CASRRQGALETQYF
v_call: TRBV7-3; clone_size: once; d_call: -; cdr3_length: 15; j_call: TRBJ2-1; cdr3_nt: TGTGCCAGCAGCTTAAGGGACACCTCCTACAATGAGCAGTTCTTC; cdr3_aa: CASSLRDTSYNEQFF
v_call: TRBV6-4; clone_size: -; d_call: TRBD2; cdr3_length: 16; j_call: TRBJ2-1; cdr3_nt: TGTGCCAGCAGTCCAACCGGGACTAGCGGTTACAATGAGCAGTTCTTC; cdr3_aa: CASSPTGTSGYNEQFF
v_call: TRBV6-5; clone_size: -; d_call: -; cdr3_length: 11; j_call: TRBJ1-1; cdr3_nt: TGTGCCAGCAGTTACTTAACTGAAGCTTTCTTT; cdr3_aa: CASSYLTEAFF
v_call: TRBV4-1; clone_size: -; d_call: -; cdr3_length: 13; j_call: TRBJ2-5; cdr3_nt: TGCGCCAGCAGCCCCGCGGGCCGAGAGACCCAGTACTTC; cdr3_aa: CASSPAGRETQYF
v_call: TRBV5-1; clone_size: -; d_call: TRBD2; cdr3_length: 15; j_call: TRBJ2-7; cdr3_nt: TGCGCCAGCAGCTCACTACCGGGACTAGCAAGTGAGCAGTACTTC; cdr3_aa: CASSSLPGLASEQYF
v_call: TRBV5-6; clone_size: -; d_call: -; cdr3_length: 14; j_call: TRBJ2-7; cdr3_nt: TGTGCCAGCAGCTTGTGGCACACCTCCTACGAGCAGTACTTC; cdr3_aa: CASSLWHTSYEQYF
v_call: TRBV6-6; clone_size: -; d_call: TRBD1; cdr3_length: 15; j_call: TRBJ2-6; cdr3_nt: TGTGCCAGCAGTACAGGGGACCCTGGGGCCAACGTCCTGACTTTC; cdr3_aa: CASSTGDPGANVLTF
v_call: TRBV10-3; clone_size: -; d_call: TRBD2; cdr3_length: 16; j_call: TRBJ2-5; cdr3_nt: TGTGCCATCAGTGAGTCGGGTAGCGGGAGTGTGGAGACCCAGTACTTC; cdr3_aa: CAISESGSGSVETQYF
v_call: TRBV6-5; clone_size: -; d_call: -; cdr3_length: 13; j_call: TRBJ2-5; cdr3_nt: TGTGCCAGCACCACAGGATCCCAAGAGACCCAGTACTTC; cdr3_aa: CASTTGSQETQYF
v_call: TRBV5-1; clone_size: -; d_call: TRBD1; cdr3_length: 14; j_call: TRBJ2-7; cdr3_nt: TGCGCCAGCACCCGGACAGGGGGCCTCTACGAGCAGTACTTC; cdr3_aa: CASTRTGGLYEQYF
v_call: TRBV7-9; clone_size: -; d_call: TRBD2; cdr3_length: 18; j_call: TRBJ2-1; cdr3_nt: TGTGCCAGCAGCCCCGGGGGGGGACCAAAGAGCTCCTACAATGAGCAGTTCTTC; cdr3_aa: CASSPGGGPKSSYNEQFF
v_call: TRBV7-2; clone_size: -; d_call: TRBD2; cdr3_length: 17; j_call: TRBJ2-7; cdr3_nt: TGTGCCAGCAGCCCTGGGACTAGCGGTTATTACTCCTACGAGCAGTACTTC; cdr3_aa: CASSPGTSGYYSYEQYF
v_call: TRBV10-3; clone_size: -; d_call: TRBD1; cdr3_length: 15; j_call: TRBJ1-2; cdr3_nt: TGTGCCATCAGTGAGTCTCAGGGGACAGGGGGAGGCTACACCTTC; cdr3_aa: CAISESQGTGGGYTF
v_call: TRBV6-1; clone_size: -; d_call: TRBD2; cdr3_length: 15; j_call: TRBJ2-1; cdr3_nt: TGTGCCAGCACCGACCCGGGACTAGCGTTCCAGGAGCAGTTCTTC; cdr3_aa: CASTDPGLAFQEQFF
v_call: TRBV7-9; clone_size: -; d_call: -; cdr3_length: 13; j_call: TRBJ2-1; cdr3_nt: TGTGCCAGCAGCTTAGTCCGGTACAATGAGCAGTTCTTC; cdr3_aa: CASSLVRYNEQFF
v_call: TRBV20-1; clone_size: -; d_call: -; cdr3_length: 11; j_call: TRBJ2-7; cdr3_nt: TGCAGTGCTACCCTATCCGGCGAGCAGTACTTC; cdr3_aa: CSATLSGEQYF
v_call: TRBV28; clone_size: -; d_call: TRBD2; cdr3_length: 20; j_call: TRBJ2-2; cdr3_nt: TGTGCCAGCAGCACCGGGCGGGACAGGGTACTAGCGGGAGGCACCGGGGAGCTGTTTTTT; cdr3_aa: CASSTGRDRVLAGGTGELFF
v_call: TRBV30; clone_size: few; d_call: -; cdr3_length: 10; j_call: TRBJ1-2; cdr3_nt: TGTGCCTGGAACACCTATGGCTACACCTTC; cdr3_aa: CAWNTYGYTF
v_call: TRBV5-4; clone_size: -; d_call: TRBD1; cdr3_length: 15; j_call: TRBJ2-1; cdr3_nt: TGTGCCAGCTCTCGGACAGGGCTTGACTACAATGAGCAGTTCTTC; cdr3_aa: CASSRTGLDYNEQFF
v_call: TRBV7-8; clone_size: -; d_call: -; cdr3_length: 17; j_call: TRBJ2-2; cdr3_nt: TGTGCCAGCAGCTTGGTAGGGTTCCAGGGGATCACCGGGGAGCTGTTTTTT; cdr3_aa: CASSLVGFQGITGELFF
v_call: TRBV5-4; clone_size: -; d_call: -; cdr3_length: 18; j_call: TRBJ2-2; cdr3_nt: TGTGCCAGCAGCGCCTCGGACTTTACAGGGTGGAACACCGGGGAGCTGTTTTTT; cdr3_aa: CASSASDFTGWNTGELFF
v_call: TRBV19; clone_size: -; d_call: -; cdr3_length: 15; j_call: TRBJ1-2; cdr3_nt: TGTGCCAGTAGTATGGCCCTTGCTGGCGGTTATGGCTACACCTTC; cdr3_aa: CASSMALAGGYGYTF
v_call: TRBV5-1; clone_size: -; d_call: -; cdr3_length: 14; j_call: TRBJ1-5; cdr3_nt: TGCGCCAGCAGATTAGACCCGGGGGGTCAGCCCCAGCATTTT; cdr3_aa: CASRLDPGGQPQHF
v_call: TRBV7-2; clone_size: -; d_call: -; cdr3_length: 13; j_call: TRBJ1-4; cdr3_nt: TGTGCCAGCGCCGGGATGGCTGGTGAAAAACTGTTTTTT; cdr3_aa: CASAGMAGEKLFF
v_call: TRBV6-5; clone_size: -; d_call: TRBD2; cdr3_length: 15; j_call: TRBJ2-2; cdr3_nt: TGTGCCAGCAGGGGAGGGACCCCGAGTACCGGGGAGCTGTTTTTT; cdr3_aa: CASRGGTPSTGELFF
v_call: TRBV5-6; clone_size: once; d_call: TRBD2; cdr3_length: 17; j_call: TRBJ2-3; cdr3_nt: TGTGCCAGCAGCTTGATCTCGGCGGGAGAATTCCAAGATACGCAGTATTTT; cdr3_aa: CASSLISAGEFQDTQYF
v_call: TRBV5-8; clone_size: -; d_call: TRBD2; cdr3_length: 17; j_call: TRBJ2-1; cdr3_nt: TGTGCCAGCAGCCCAAGACTAGCGGGAGGGATATACAATGAGCAGTTCTTC; cdr3_aa: CASSPRLAGGIYNEQFF
v_call: TRBV9; clone_size: -; d_call: -; cdr3_length: 16; j_call: TRBJ1-3; cdr3_nt: TGTGCCAGCGCCCGTGGTCTAGGGGGTAGGGGAAACACCATATATTTT; cdr3_aa: CASARGLGGRGNTIYF
v_call: TRBV28; clone_size: -; d_call: TRBD2; cdr3_length: 18; j_call: TRBJ2-1; cdr3_nt: TGTGCCAGCAGTCCCATCCTCGGACTAGCGGACTCCTACAATGAGCAGTTCTTC; cdr3_aa: CASSPILGLADSYNEQFF
v_call: TRBV11-3; clone_size: -; d_call: TRBD1; cdr3_length: 16; j_call: TRBJ2-2; cdr3_nt: TGTGCCAGCGGGGTGACAGGGGACTTGAACACCGGGGAGCTGTTTTTT; cdr3_aa: CASGVTGDLNTGELFF
v_call: TRBV19; clone_size: -; d_call: TRBD2; cdr3_length: 15; j_call: TRBJ2-5; cdr3_nt: TGTGCCAGTTCGGGGGGGGCACTGGGTCGGGAGACCCAGTACTTC; cdr3_aa: CASSGGALGRETQYF
v_call: TRBV7-2; clone_size: once; d_call: TRBD1; cdr3_length: 16; j_call: TRBJ1-3; cdr3_nt: TGTGCCAGCAGCTTAGGCACGGGACAGCTAGGAAACACCATATATTTT; cdr3_aa: CASSLGTGQLGNTIYF
v_call: TRBV9; clone_size: -; d_call: TRBD2; cdr3_length: 15; j_call: TRBJ2-7; cdr3_nt: TGTGCCAGCAGCGTAGAAGCGGGAGGCCATTACGAGCAGTACTTC; cdr3_aa: CASSVEAGGHYEQYF
v_call: TRBV6-1; clone_size: few; d_call: TRBD1; cdr3_length: 16; j_call: TRBJ1-1; cdr3_nt: TGTGCCAGCAGTGAAGCGAAAGGACAGGGGGTCACTGAAGCTTTCTTT; cdr3_aa: CASSEAKGQGVTEAFF
v_call: TRBV10-3; clone_size: -; d_call: TRBD2; cdr3_length: 15; j_call: TRBJ2-3; cdr3_nt: TGTGCCATCAGAGGACTAGCGGGAGAATCAGATACGCAGTATTTT; cdr3_aa: CAIRGLAGESDTQYF
v_call: TRBV6-4; clone_size: -; d_call: TRBD2; cdr3_length: 19; j_call: TRBJ2-2; cdr3_nt: TGTGCCAGCACCGAAGGGGTAGCGGGAGCGGGGGCCAACACCGGGGAGCTGTTTTTT; cdr3_aa: CASTEGVAGAGANTGELFF
v_call: TRBV25-1; clone_size: -; d_call: -; cdr3_length: 16; j_call: TRBJ2-3; cdr3_nt: TGTGCCAGCAGTGAATGGGGAGTCCGGCCCGGGGTGACGCAGTATTTT; cdr3_aa: CASSEWGVRPGVTQYF
v_call: TRBV7-7; clone_size: -; d_call: -; cdr3_length: 14; j_call: TRBJ2-7; cdr3_nt: TGTGCTAGCAGTCCTGGTCAGGGCCTCTACGAGCAGTACTTC; cdr3_aa: CASSPGQGLYEQYF